This entry concerns a single TCR beta chain. Its antigen is currently unknown. CDR1 SGDLS and CDR2 YYNGEE come from the germline V gene. This CDR3 has 15 residues. One entry per CDR3 protein, without DNA, is what TCRdb gives after re-calling the 5' RACE reads. This sample carries fewer than 300,000 distinct CDR3 sequences, with roughly 4.2% going to the ten biggest clones. The data originate from a study of T cells expressing NK-cell markers. Study at large: There were seven HCMV-seropositive donors and one seronegative donor among the eight sequenced.

Study-wide points: The leading position in the CD3+CD56-NKG2C+ fraction of several donors also went to these clonotypes. Dominant NKG2C+ clonotypes made up roughly 1.0-8% of CD8+ T cells in several donors.

The TCR comes from a woman between 18 and 70 years old in good health. This chain links TRBV9 with TRBJ2-1; TCRdb lists TRBD2, though no DNA is available to test this call. The specimen sequenced was blood T cells: a sorted CD56 or NKG2C T cell subset, CD4+ or CD8+ T cells, or bulk PBMC T cells (not recorded which). CDR3: CASSSGTSGYNEQFF.